This T cell receptor beta chain was profiled in a study of blood T cell repertoires in COVID-19 (dated by TCRdb to the early 2020s). About the study as a whole: Collaborator samples came from the United States, Italy and Spain and covered acute and convalescent phases of COVID-19. A freely available public database, intended as a resource for researchers studying the immune response to SARS-CoV-2, is where the repertoires were released. Where available, HLA class I and class II types were obtained from metadata supplied by the sample provider rather than from assay-based typing. The samples were drawn from the first 160 participants of the ongoing ImmuneRACE study and from 1,254 subjects provided by 6 global collaborators. The material from the prospective study consisted of cDNA or gDNA derived from T cells, B-cell-depleted T cells, or PBMCs. Nearly every sample came with metadata listing a de-identified subject ID, COVID-19 status, age in years and sex. Deeply sampled blood TCRbeta repertoires from subjects exposed to, actively infected with, or recovered from COVID-19 were included in the dataset.

As regards this clone: Which antigen it targets is not known. Qualities for individual bases were not recorded, and no much larger clone is one base off.

The immunoSEQ Assay, a bias-controlled multiplex PCR, was used to amplify TCRbeta CDR3 regions from genomic DNA. In the source study's methods: The number of nucleated cells in each sample was estimated from the amplification of reference gene primers within the assay. Sequence reads were collapsed and filtered to measure the absolute abundance of every unique TCRbeta CDR3 rearrangement. For each sample, productive Simpson clonality was calculated by taking the square root of Simpson's diversity index across productive rearrangements. Drawn from immuneACCESS, this table holds only the in-frame rearrangements with V and J called that TCRdb kept. Clones are partly lost; checked studies trace under half to an unresolved V gene and leave the rest unexplained. V and J calls and clone size are as listed in that table; D and trimming were resolved from the DNA. The sample table shows 450,000 or so clones, and over 75% are seen once. Of the sample, less than 2% is held by the ten largest clones.

The paper's findings and limits, for the study overall: How much clinical and demographic metadata was included differed by source and by participant, and the metadata was provided uncurated.

CDR1 and CDR2, looked up from the germline V gene, are MNHEY and SVGEGT. V loses 0 bases, J loses 3 bases, and the germline ends lie 15 bases apart. Taken from cysteine to phenylalanine, the CDR3 has 17 residues. Of all the DNA, just the CDR3 is kept, 51 bases in frame from base 1. At one collaborating source in Seattle, patients were enrolled during active infection and were followed longitudinally through the course of disease. Each collaborating institution followed its own protocols to collect whole blood in K2EDTA tubes. Collaborator samples were shipped for TCRbeta analysis as frozen whole blood, isolated PBMCs, or DNA extracted from either sample type.

The chain employs TRBV6-2 or TRBV6-3 and TRBJ2-1; possibly the D gene is TRBD1, per 6 matching bases. This receptor was obtained from a woman aged 40-49 years with COVID-19, enrolled during active disease. What was sequenced was peripheral blood. The CDR3 protein sequence reads: CASSYSRPGTNYNEQFF. The nucleotide sequence is TGTGCCAGCAGTTACTCCCGCCCCGGGACAAACTACAATGAGCAGTTCTTC.